One and the same sample provided the 29 T cell receptor beta chains below, sequenced in a study of regulatory T cells in long-lasting Graves disease. Time point of the sample: newly diagnosed GD, antithyroid drugs for less than 3 months. Construction of the TCR library relied on RNA isolated from PBMCs. Arm-PCR of CDR3 regions and iRepertoire HTBI primers were the basis on which TCR beta libraries were built. TCRdb reanalysed the multiplex PCR reads using MiXCR and keeps one entry per CDR3 protein. The data hold just over 600,000 distinct CDR3 sequences, with about 16% observed a single time. The same data also went into a second study, on T cells in Graves' hyperthyroidism and ophthalmopathy.

The source was peripheral blood mononuclear cells (PBMCs), collected at new diagnosis, from a patient treated with antithyroid drugs. Source of these receptors: a woman aged 25 to 39 with Graves disease.

The rearrangement joins TRBV7-2 to TRBJ1-2; D unclear. The V gene's germline CDR1 is SGHTA and CDR2 FQGNSA. The CDR3 covers 13 residues. Trimming took off 5 bases at V and 1 base at J, with 8 bases between the two ends. CDR3 sequence reads: CASSHGSNYGYTF. The CDR3 bases are TGTGCCAGCAGCCACGGGAGTAACTATGGCTACACCTTC. Using reference TRBV7-2 and TRBJ1-2 for the parts outside the CDR3, the full variable domain is GAGVSQSPSNKVTEKGKDVELRCDPISGHTALYWYRQSLGQGLEFLIYFQGNSAPDKSGLPSDRFSAERTGGSVSTLTIQRTQQEDSAVYLCASSHGSNYGYTFGSGTRLTVV.

This clonotype was detected many times. The rearrangement links TRBV28 to TRBJ2-5, with D maybe TRBD2 (5 bases). Between the trimmed V and J ends, which lost 10 bases and 5 bases, there was a span of 14 bases. CDR1 and CDR2 from the germline V gene are MDHEN and SYDVKM. This CDR3 spans 12 amino acids. Here the CDR3 reads CATRRGLETQYF. CDR3 bases: TGTGCCACCCGGAGAGGGCTCGAGACCCAGTACTTC.

There are many counts of this clonotype. The chain employs TRBV24-1 and TRBJ1-2, with 7 bases fitting TRBD1. Trimming at V came to 3 bases and at J to 7 bases, leaving 4 bases not matched to a gene. This CDR3 has 13 residues. CDR1 and CDR2 (germline): KGHDR, SFDVKD. CDR3 region: CATSDIDRAGYTF. The CDR3 DNA reads TGTGCCACCAGTGATATCGACAGGGCTGGCTACACCTTC.

This clonotype was counted many times. The V gene is TRBV27, the J gene TRBJ1-6; D gene unclear. With 1 base removed from V and 2 bases from J, the gap between germline ends came to 12 bases. From germline, CDR1 is MNHEY and CDR2 SMNVEV (reference sequence). There are 17 residues in the CDR3. The CDR3 is CASSLFRPGAYNSPLHF. The CDR3 nucleotides are TGTGCCAGCAGTTTATTTCGTCCCGGAGCCTATAATTCACCCCTCCACTTT.

This chain joins TRBV4-1 and TRBJ2-1, with D perhaps TRBD1 (5 bases). The V end was cut by 2 bases, the J end by 2 bases, with 10 bases between. Germline CDR1 and CDR2: MGHRA and YSYEKL. This CDR3 region has 15 residues. CDR3 sequence: CASSQQGFPYNEQFF. The CDR3 region has the DNA TGCGCCAGCAGCCAACAGGGTTTTCCCTACAATGAGCAGTTCTTC.

The chain joins TRBV19 to TRBJ1-5; unclear D gene. V lost 6 bases, J lost 6 bases, and 15 bases lay in between. The germline CDR1 and CDR2 sequences are LNHDA and SQIVND (reference sequence). There are 14 residues in the CDR3. CDR3 loop: CASSPERDGQPQHF. In DNA form, the CDR3 reads TGTGCCAGTAGCCCAGAACGCGACGGTCAGCCCCAGCATTTT.

In this sample, this clonotype turned up many times. The V call is TRBV12-3 or TRBV12-4, the J call TRBJ2-7; no reliable D call. The CDR3 is 13 amino acids. V was clipped by 6 bases and J by 6 bases, with 15 bases between them. In nucleotides, the CDR3 is TGTGCCAGCAGACGAGAAATTTCCGCCGAGCAGTACTTC. As protein: CASRREISAEQYF.

The V and J genes are TRBV9 and TRBJ2-5; 9 bases align to TRBD1. Losses at the gene ends were 3 bases for V and 3 bases for J; bases not matched to a gene: 6. CDR1 SGDLS and CDR2 YYNGEE come from the germline V gene. This CDR3 has 15 amino acids. CDR3 region: CASSARDRDKETQYF. CDR3 sequence (DNA): TGTGCCAGCAGCGCCCGGGACAGGGACAAAGAGACCCAGTACTTC. The variable domain in full, with the rest retrieved from reference TRBV9 and TRBJ2-5, is DSGVTQTPKHLITATGQRVTLRCSPRSGDLSVYWYQQSLDQGLQFLIQYYNGEERAKGNILERFSAQQFPDLHSELNLSSLELGDSALYFCASSARDRDKETQYFGPGTRLLVL.

This clonotype was seen repeatedly, ten times or more. This chain links TRBV9 with TRBJ1-1, with unresolved D. CDR3 length: 15 residues. Between the trimmed V and J ends, which lost 0 bases and 0 bases, there was a span of 9 bases. In germline, CDR1 is SGDLS, CDR2 YYNGEE. CDR3 sequence reads: CASSVVPGMNTEAFF. CDR3 coding DNA: TGTGCCAGCAGCGTAGTCCCAGGCATGAACACTGAAGCTTTCTTT.

This clonotype has only a few counts. This chain joins TRBV6-1 and TRBJ1-1, with 9 nucleotides matching TRBD1. CDR3 length equals 16 residues. From germline, CDR1 is MNHNS and CDR2 SASEGT. The V and J ends lost 6 bases and 5 bases, in that order; junction bases with no gene match: 13. The CDR3 nucleotides are TGTGCCAGCAGATCAAACCGGGACAGGGTGAGGACTGAAGCTTTCTTT. It specifies CASRSNRDRVRTEAFF.

This chain uses TRBV6-1 with TRBJ2-2, with D maybe TRBD1 (5 bases). The CDR3 has 14 amino acids. V lost 9 bases to trimming and J lost 0 bases, with 11 bases between them. From germline, CDR1 is MNHNS and CDR2 SASEGT. CDR3 coding DNA: TGTGCCAGTGTGGGGCACGCGAACACCGGGGAGCTGTTTTTT. It is translated as CASVGHANTGELFF.

The chain links TRBV19 to TRBJ1-1; D remains unclear. The CDR3 loop spans 14 amino acids. V lost 4 bases and J lost 1, with 10 bases in between. Germline V gene data show CDR1 as LNHDA and CDR2 as SQIVND (reference sequence). DNA for the CDR3: TGTGCCAGTAGTAAGGCCTACAAGAACACTGAAGCTTTCTTT. It is translated as CASSKAYKNTEAFF.

This clonotype was detected ten times or more. V and J are TRBV20-1 and TRBJ2-4; 8 bases are shared with TRBD1. Trimming cost V 2 bases and J 4 bases; bases outside gene matches: 7. CDR1 DFQATT and CDR2 SNEGSKA come from the germline V gene (reference sequence). The CDR3 covers 15 residues. CDR3 nucleotide sequence: TGCAGTGCTAGAACACAGGGGGTAGAAAAAAACATTCAGTACTTC. This translates into CSARTQGVEKNIQYF.

The chain carries TRBV3-1 and TRBJ2-3, with TRBD2 matching over 13 bases. The CDR3 extends over 18 amino acids. Losses at the gene ends were 4 bases for V and 1 base for J; bases not matched to a gene: 8. Germline V gene data show CDR1 as LGHDT and CDR2 as YNNKEL (reference sequence). For the CDR3, the DNA is TGTGCCAGCAGCCTCGGACTAGCGGGAGCCGGTCGCACAGATACGCAGTATTTT. Translating it yields CASSLGLAGAGRTDTQYF.

The rearrangement links TRBV20-1 to TRBJ2-1, with 7 bases matching TRBD2. The CDR3 has 14 amino acids. The V and J ends lost 3 bases and 7 bases, in that order; junction bases with no gene match: 9. Per germline, CDR1 DFQATT and CDR2 SNEGSKA (reference sequence). The CDR3 region has the DNA TGCAGTGCTAGGACGGCGGGAGCTGCTAATGAGCAGTTCTTC. It specifies CSARTAGAANEQFF.

This rearrangement joins TRBV7-2 to TRBJ2-1; maybe TRBD2 (5 bases). With 4 bases removed from V and 13 bases from J, the gap between germline ends came to 14 bases. CDR1 and CDR2 (germline): SGHTA, FQGNSA. The CDR3 is 12 residues long. DNA for the CDR3: TGTGCCAGCAGCTCCCCGGGTCGGACTCAGTTCTTC. It yields the protein CASSSPGRTQFF.

The table lists this clonotype with a few counts. At one of its ends the junction is not consistent with the germline gene, which may arise from a read error. The V gene is TRBV7-9, the J gene TRBJ2-1, with 7 bases fitting TRBD2. CDR1 and CDR2 (germline): SEHNR, FQNEAQ (reference sequence). There are 15 residues in the CDR3. CDR3 protein: CASSSGGRVENEQFF. The CDR3 DNA follows: TGTGCCAGTAGCTCCGGCGGGAGAGTTGAGAATGAGCAGTTCTTC. Drawing the rest from reference TRBV7-9 and TRBJ2-1, the complete variable domain is DTGVSQNPRHKITKRGQNVTFRCDPISEHNRLYWYRQTLGQGPEFLTYFQNEAQLEKSRLLSDRFSAERPKGSFSTLEIQRTEQGDSAMYLCASSSGGRVENEQFFGPGTRLTVL.

As for this clonotype: One junction end disagrees with the germline gene, perhaps due to a read error. This chain uses TRBV28 with TRBJ1-6; D unclear. CDR1 and CDR2 (germline): MDHEN, SYDVKM. The CDR3 consists of 16 residues. The DNA of the CDR3 is TGTGCCAGCAGCTTATCACAGCATATGAATAATTCACCCCCCCACTTT. Translating it yields CASSLSQHMNNSPPHF.

This clonotype was seen repeatedly, ten times or more. The CDR3: CASSQGTVSNQPQHF. CDR3 sequence (DNA): TGTGCCAGCAGCCAGGGGACAGTAAGCAATCAGCCCCAGCATTTT. V usage is TRBV3-1 and J usage is TRBJ1-5; 7 bases are a match to TRBD1. The CDR3 totals 15 residues. CDR1 and CDR2 from the germline V gene are LGHDT and YNNKEL (reference sequence). Losses at the gene ends were 3 bases for V and 1 base for J; bases not matched to a gene: 3.

A few counts support this clonotype. The genes are TRBV20-1 and TRBJ2-6; TRBD2 agrees at 11 bases. CDR3 length: 16 amino acids. Losses at the gene ends were 6 bases for V and 2 bases for J; bases not matched to a gene: 6. CDR1 DFQATT and CDR2 SNEGSKA come from the germline V gene (reference sequence). CDR3 region: CSAWDSGRAGANVLTF. The CDR3 DNA is TGCAGTGCCTGGGATAGCGGGAGGGCTGGGGCCAACGTCCTGACTTTC.

This clonotype was observed a handful of times. The chain links TRBV6-2 or TRBV6-3 to TRBJ1-6, with unresolved D. This CDR3 is 18 amino acids long. Germline V gene sequence: CDR1 MNHEY, CDR2 SVGEGT. V dropped 0 bases and J dropped 0 bases, with 12 bases sitting between them. The CDR3 region is CASSYSLGLGSYNSPLHF. The CDR3, as DNA: TGTGCCAGCAGTTACTCGTTGGGGTTGGGCTCCTATAATTCACCCCTCCACTTT.

The chain has TRBV24-1 and TRBJ2-3; tentative D call: TRBD1 (5 bases). The ends were cut back, 2 bases at V and 6 bases at J, with 17 bases in the middle. This CDR3 spans 16 amino acids. CDR1 KGHDR and CDR2 SFDVKD come from the germline V gene. The CDR3 bases are TGTGCCACCAGTGATTCGCAACCCCAGGGAACGGATACGCAGTATTTT. Translation gives CATSDSQPQGTDTQYF.

This chain connects TRBV29-1 to TRBJ1-1; the D gene is possibly TRBD1 (5 bases). Trimming stripped 4 bases from V and 0 bases from J, with 12 bases between. CDR3 length: 14 amino acids. Germline V gene sequence: CDR1 SQVTM, CDR2 ANQGSEA. The CDR3 DNA is TGCAGCGTTGCCAATGACAGAGTGAACACTGAAGCTTTCTTT. It translates to CSVANDRVNTEAFF.

This chain connects TRBV28 to TRBJ1-5; 7 bases align to TRBD1. CDR3 size: 13 residues. Germline V CDR1 and CDR2: MDHEN, SYDVKM. V dropped 8 bases and J dropped 5; count of bases not matched to a gene: 6. The CDR3 DNA follows: TGTGCCAGCTCTGGGACAGTAGATCAGCCCCAGCATTTT. Protein product: CASSGTVDQPQHF. Variable domain in full (rest from reference TRBV28 and TRBJ1-5): DVKVTQSSRYLVKRTGEKVFLECVQDMDHENMFWYRQDPGLGLRLIYFSYDVKMKEKGDIPEGYSVSREKKERFSLILESASTNQTSMYLCASSGTVDQPQHFGDGTRLSIL.

This clonotype occurred many times. The gene calls are TRBV7-2 and TRBJ1-1; D call uncertain. The CDR3 is made up of 14 amino acids. The V gene lost 5 bases and the J gene lost 6 bases, with 16 bases spanning the gap. Germline loops: CDR1 SGHTA, CDR2 FQGNSA. Written as DNA, the CDR3 is TGTGCCAGCAGCCCGAATCCCGATCTCGCTGAAGCTTTCTTT. This codes for CASSPNPDLAEAFF.

This clonotype was detected only a few times. This chain links TRBV6-1 with TRBJ2-7; 12 positions agree with TRBD2. Germline V gene data show CDR1 as MNHNS and CDR2 as SASEGT. V lost 10 bases and J lost 2; bases outside the gene matches: 3. This CDR3 has 13 residues. Here the CDR3 reads CATGLAGTYEQYF. In nucleotides, the CDR3 is TGTGCCACCGGACTAGCGGGAACCTACGAGCAGTACTTC.

The chain joins TRBV19 to TRBJ2-2; a weak D match, TRBD2 (6 bases). This CDR3 is 14 amino acids long. The germline V gene has CDR1 LNHDA and CDR2 SQIVND (reference sequence). The CDR3 nucleotides are TGTGTCTCTTCCTGGGGGGTGAACACCGGGGAGCTGTTTTTT. Its translation is CVSSWGVNTGELFF.

This clonotype was picked up many times. The chain links TRBV6-5 to TRBJ2-1; 13 bases agree with TRBD2. J lost 0 bases, V lost 0 bases, and 11 bases had no gene match. Germline CDR1 is MNHEY and CDR2 is SVGAGI. The CDR3 loop spans 21 amino acids. The CDR3: CASSYSPGLAGRISSYNEQFF. CDR3 nucleotides: TGTGCCAGCAGTTACTCCCCGGGACTAGCGGGACGTATCAGCTCCTACAATGAGCAGTTCTTC.

In this sample, this clonotype turned up a few times. V is TRBV6-1 and J is TRBJ1-2; D not certain. V was pared by 7 bases and J by 8 bases, with 14 bases between. Germline V gives CDR1 MNHNS, CDR2 SASEGT. CDR3 length: 12 amino acids. The CDR3 protein is CASTKDGGGYTF. The DNA for the CDR3 is TGTGCCAGCACCAAGGACGGCGGGGGCTACACCTTC.